This entry lists 26 T cell receptor beta chains sequenced from one sample in a study of blood T cell repertoires in COVID-19. Measured with immunoSEQ multiplex PCR; TCRdb has only the in-frame clones, and not every one. Among around 180,000 clones listed, roughly 88% were seen once. Material: peripheral blood. These receptors were taken from a human donor with active or convalescent COVID-19. The donor label of this sample is uncertain.

The rearrangement uses TRBV11-3 and TRBJ2-1, with 10 bases that match TRBD1. V was clipped by 1 base and J by 5 bases; unmatched bases: 17. Germline V gene sequence: CDR1 SGHNT, CDR2 YENEEA. The CDR3 spans 20 residues. The CDR3 DNA reads TGTGCCAGCAGCTTAGGTCCGGGACAGGGGCCTAGGAGGGGCAACAATGAGCAGTTCTTC. This sequence encodes CASSLGPGQGPRRGNNEQFF.

The chain joins TRBV5-4 to TRBJ1-2; the D gene is possibly TRBD1 (6 bases). V lost 2 bases and J 4 bases, leaving 12 bases between the germline ends. Germline V gives CDR1 SGHNT, CDR2 YYREEE (reference sequence). The CDR3 length is 14 residues. Here the CDR3 reads CASSLPQGPYGYTF. The DNA for the CDR3 is TGTGCCAGCAGCTTACCTCAGGGGCCCTATGGCTACACCTTC.

In its sample, this clone was seen once. This chain uses TRBV11-3 with TRBJ1-2; a possible D gene is TRBD1 (6 bases). Between the trimmed V and J ends, which lost 2 bases and 7 bases, there was a span of 8 bases. Germline V gives CDR1 SGHNT, CDR2 YENEEA. The CDR3 is 12 residues long. The CDR3 coding sequence is TGTGCCAGCAGCTTAAAGGGGGTTGGCTACACCTTC. It yields the protein CASSLKGVGYTF.

The chain carries TRBV5-1 and TRBJ1-2; 8 bases match TRBD1. The germline gives CDR1 SGHRS, CDR2 YFSETQ. There are 16 residues in the CDR3. V lost 0 bases and J lost 5; bases outside the gene matches: 9. The CDR3 DNA reads TGCGCCAGCAGCTTGGCCCTAACCGGGACAGGATATGGCTACACCTTC. It specifies CASSLALTGTGYGYTF.

This rearrangement joins TRBV5-1 to TRBJ2-1; TRBD1 is a possible D gene (6 bases). The CDR3 is 14 residues long. Trimming stripped 7 bases from V and 2 bases from J, with 13 bases between. Germline V CDR1 and CDR2: SGHRS, YFSETQ. The CDR3 DNA sequence: TGCGCCAGCTCACAGGGATTGACCTACAATGAGCAGTTCTTC. Encoded protein: CASSQGLTYNEQFF.

The chain carries TRBV9 and TRBJ2-5; the match to TRBD2 covers 10 bases. CDR1 and CDR2 (germline): SGDLS, YYNGEE. Germline trimming cut 1 base from V and 1 base from J; bases unmatched to any gene: 4. The CDR3 is 16 residues long. The CDR3 spells CASSVSTSGFQETQYF. DNA for the CDR3: TGTGCCAGCAGCGTATCGACTAGCGGGTTCCAAGAGACCCAGTACTTC.

The CDR3 region has the DNA TGTGCCACCAGCGGACGACAGTACAATGAGCAGTTCTTC. Translated: CATSGRQYNEQFF. This chain links TRBV15 with TRBJ2-1, with D tentatively TRBD1 (5 bases). The CDR3 is 13 amino acids. The germline CDR1 and CDR2 sequences are LNHNV and YYDKDF (reference sequence). V lost 5 bases to trimming and J lost 4 bases, with 9 bases between them.

V is TRBV4-2 and J is TRBJ2-3; TRBD1 aligns across 8 bases. This CDR3 contains 15 residues. With V trimmed by 4 bases and J by 2 bases, 5 bases remained unmatched. CDR1 and CDR2 (germline): LGHNA, YNFKEQ. The CDR3 loop is CASSLGQGVTDTQYF. The CDR3, as DNA: TGTGCCAGCAGCCTCGGACAGGGCGTCACAGATACGCAGTATTTT.

Turning to this clone: The same CDR3 is also encoded by other DNA sequences in this sample. The rearrangement joins TRBV3-1 (or the pseudogene TRBV3-2) to TRBJ1-1, with D possibly TRBD1 on 5 matching bases. This CDR3 region has 13 residues. V shed 4 bases and J shed 1 base, with 7 bases lying between them. Germline V CDR1 and CDR2: LGHDT, YNNKEL (reference sequence). CDR3 protein: CASSPTGNTEAFF. CDR3 bases: TGTGCCAGCAGCCCTACAGGGAACACTGAAGCTTTCTTT.

The chain joins TRBV10-1 to TRBJ2-5, with unresolved D. The V gene's germline CDR1 is WNHNN and CDR2 SYGVQD (reference sequence). V lost 3 bases to trimming and J lost 5 bases, with 4 bases between them. This CDR3 contains 11 residues. CDR3 sequence: CASSDGETQYF. Here the CDR3 DNA reads TGCGCCAGCAGTGACGGGGAGACCCAGTACTTC.

This sequence joins TRBV7-2 and TRBJ2-5, with 11 bases matching TRBD2. This CDR3 has 17 amino acids. Trimming removed 1 base from V and 9 bases from J; junction bases left unmatched: 13. Per the germline V gene, CDR1 is SGHTA and CDR2 is FQGNSA. The CDR3: CASSLVEGLLAGVAQYF. In nucleotides, the CDR3 is TGTGCCAGCAGCTTAGTAGAGGGGCTACTAGCGGGAGTGGCCCAGTACTTC. Full variable domain (missing parts from reference TRBV7-2 and TRBJ2-5): GAGVSQSPSNKVTEKGKDVELRCDPISGHTALYWYRQSLGQGLEFLIYFQGNSAPDKSGLPSDRFSAERTGGSVSTLTIQRTQQEDSAVYLCASSLVEGLLAGVAQYFGPGTRLLVL.

The V gene is TRBV3-1 (or the pseudogene TRBV3-2), the J gene TRBJ2-7; 7 bases line up with TRBD1. This CDR3 is 14 amino acids long. The V segment lost 4 bases and the J segment 6 bases; nucleotides outside the gene matches: 9. Germline CDR1 and CDR2: LGHDT and YNNKEL (reference sequence). CDR3 sequence: CASSLKGAGGEQYF. The CDR3 bases are TGTGCCAGCAGCCTTAAGGGGGCAGGCGGCGAGCAGTACTTC.

The table lists this clone with a count of one. The chain employs TRBV6-6 and TRBJ2-7; possible D gene TRBD2, 7 bases. The V end was cut by 3 bases, the J end by 5 bases, with 14 bases between. There are 14 residues in the CDR3. Per the germline V gene, CDR1 is MNHNY and CDR2 is SVGAGI (reference sequence). Here the CDR3 DNA reads TGTGCCAGCAGTTATGGGAGGGGGTACGACGAGCAGTACTTC. Its translation: CASSYGRGYDEQYF.

The V and J genes are TRBV19 and TRBJ2-3; 7 bases match TRBD1. Germline assignment: CDR1 LNHDA and CDR2 SQIVND (reference sequence). The CDR3 covers 20 residues. Trimming took 3 bases from V and 2 from J; bases not matched to a gene: 20. The CDR3 sequence: CASSISTGRGWIGVTDTQYF. The CDR3 DNA reads TGTGCCAGTAGTATTTCCACAGGCAGGGGGTGGATTGGGGTCACAGATACGCAGTATTTT. Combining the CDR3 with reference TRBV19 and TRBJ2-3 gives the whole variable domain DGGITQSPKYLFRKEGQNVTLSCEQNLNHDAMYWYRQDPGQGLRLIYYSQIVNDFQKGDIAEGYSVSREKKESFPLTVTSAQKNPTAFYLCASSISTGRGWIGVTDTQYFGPGTRLTVL.

This chain connects TRBV18 to TRBJ1-6, with 10 bases that match TRBD1. This CDR3 comprises 17 residues. Germline lookup yields CDR1 KGHSH and CDR2 LQKENI. With 3 bases clipped from V and 14 bases from J, the junction kept 16 bases outside the gene matches. CDR3 amino acids: CASSPRTTGTGDIALHF. CDR3 bases: TGTGCCAGCTCACCGAGGACGACCGGGACAGGGGACATAGCCCTCCACTTT.

The chain carries TRBV18 and TRBJ2-7; 8 bases map to TRBD1. With 2 bases clipped from V and 5 bases from J, the junction kept 8 bases outside the gene matches. The germline V gene encodes CDR1 KGHSH and CDR2 LQKENI. CDR3 length: 15 residues. CDR3 in DNA: TGTGCCAGCTCACCAGGACAGGGTGGAGGGGACGAGCAGTACTTC. Protein: CASSPGQGGGDEQYF.

The chain couples TRBV13 to TRBJ1-3; D not certain. CDR3 length equals 17 residues. Germline values: CDR1 PRHDT, CDR2 FYEKMQ (reference sequence). V was shortened by 4 bases and J by 0 bases, with 16 bases between the two germline ends. CDR3 sequence reads: CASSSPPTSSSGNTIYF. In DNA form, the CDR3 reads TGTGCCAGCAGCTCCCCCCCGACCTCTAGCTCTGGAAACACCATATATTTT.

The genes are TRBV27 and TRBJ2-3; the match to TRBD1 covers 9 bases. Per the germline V gene, CDR1 is MNHEY and CDR2 is SMNVEV (reference sequence). The CDR3 has 15 residues. Trimming at V came to 5 bases and at J to 1 base, leaving 4 bases not matched to a gene. CDR3 bases: TGTGCCAGCAGTCCCCGGACAGGGGGCACAGATACGCAGTATTTT. This gives the protein CASSPRTGGTDTQYF.

V is TRBV25-1 and J is TRBJ2-1, with D possibly TRBD1 on 6 matching bases. Trimming removed 5 bases at V and 5 bases at J, with 16 bases between. There are 15 residues in the CDR3. Germline loops: CDR1 MGHDK, CDR2 SYGVNS. CDR3 protein: CASSHTGFLDNEQFF. The CDR3 coding sequence is TGTGCCAGCAGTCACACAGGGTTTCTCGACAATGAGCAGTTCTTC.

This clone was observed a single time. The V call is TRBV18, the J call TRBJ2-1; maybe TRBD2 (6 bases). Germline CDR1 KGHSH, CDR2 LQKENI. Trimming shortened V by 1 base and J by 5 bases, and 12 bases separated the two germline ends. The CDR3 sequence is 15 residues long. CDR3 nucleotides: TGTGCCAGCTCACCACACCCCCGGGAGAACAATGAGCAGTTCTTC. It translates to CASSPHPRENNEQFF.

The CDR3, as DNA: TGTGCCAGCAGGAGAGGGGGGGGAGAGACCCAGTACTTC. It yields the protein CASRRGGGETQYF. J is TRBJ2-5 and V is TRBV6-5; D possibly corresponds to TRBD2 (7 bases). CDR3 length equals 13 residues. Germline values: CDR1 MNHEY, CDR2 SVGAGI. The V end was cut by 6 bases, the J end by 4 bases, with 12 bases between.

Regarding this clone: Other DNA sequences of this sample code for an identical CDR3. This chain joins TRBV7-2 and TRBJ1-6; D might be TRBD1 (5 bases). CDR3 length: 15 amino acids. Trimming took off 5 bases at V and 1 base at J, with 9 bases between the two ends. CDR1 and CDR2 from the germline V gene are SGHTA and FQGNSA. The CDR3 DNA sequence: TGTGCCAGCAGCCCCGGGGGGTCCTATAATTCACCCCTCCACTTT. Translation: CASSPGGSYNSPLHF.

J is TRBJ1-4 and V is TRBV6-1, with 10 bases identical to TRBD1. V was clipped by 0 bases and J by 11 bases; unmatched bases: 12. This CDR3 is built from 17 residues. Germline CDR1 MNHNS, CDR2 SASEGT. CDR3 amino acids: CASSEAATGGFSRKLFF. Here the CDR3 DNA reads TGTGCCAGCAGTGAAGCGGCGACAGGGGGCTTTTCTAGGAAACTGTTTTTT.

V and J are TRBV29-1 and TRBJ1-1, with D tentatively TRBD1 (6 bases). Germline CDR1 and CDR2: SQVTM and ANQGSEA. There are 12 residues in the CDR3. Trimming removed 5 bases from V and 6 bases from J, with 13 bases in between. In DNA, the CDR3 is TGCAGCGTTCGATCACAGGGCCCTGAAGCTTTCTTT. Its translation: CSVRSQGPEAFF.

The gene calls are TRBV5-1 and TRBJ2-5, with D possibly matching TRBD1 (5 bases). CDR1 is SGHRS and CDR2 is YFSETQ in the germline V gene. V dropped 0 bases and J dropped 5 bases, with 14 bases sitting between them. The CDR3 is 15 amino acids. The CDR3 DNA reads as TGCGCCAGCAGCTTGGTGGGGCGCAGTATGGAGACCCAGTACTTC. It translates to CASSLVGRSMETQYF.

J is TRBJ1-4 and V is TRBV19, with 7 bases matching TRBD1. Looked up from germline, CDR1 is LNHDA and CDR2 is SQIVND (reference sequence). V lost 7 bases, J lost 4 bases, and 6 bases stayed unmatched. The CDR3 runs to 14 residues. The CDR3 spells CASMGRDSNEKLFF. CDR3 DNA: TGTGCCAGTATGGGGCGGGACAGTAATGAAAAACTGTTTTTT. Combining the CDR3 with reference TRBV19 and TRBJ1-4 gives the whole variable domain DGGITQSPKYLFRKEGQNVTLSCEQNLNHDAMYWYRQDPGQGLRLIYYSQIVNDFQKGDIAEGYSVSREKKESFPLTVTSAQKNPTAFYLCASMGRDSNEKLFFGSGTQLSVL.